One and the same sample provided the 22 T cell receptor beta chains below, sequenced in a study of blood T cell repertoires in COVID-19. Only in-frame clones appear in the TCRdb table, and some are missing; sequencing was by immunoSEQ multiplex PCR. The sample includes around 30,000 clones, roughly four fifths seen only once; the top ten take roughly 17%. Material for sequencing was peripheral blood. These receptors originate from a human donor in a cohort sampled during active COVID-19.

This clone was recorded a few times. The rearrangement links TRBV27 to TRBJ2-7; 13 bases are shared with TRBD2. Germline lookup yields CDR1 MNHEY and CDR2 SMNVEV (reference sequence). The CDR3 covers 15 residues. Unmatched junction bases numbered 8, after V lost 7 bases and J lost 5 bases. In nucleotides, the CDR3 is TGTGCCAGCACCCCACTAGCGGGAGGGCGGGACGAGCAGTACTTC. It is translated as CASTPLAGGRDEQYF.

This chain joins TRBV2 and TRBJ2-2, with D perhaps matching TRBD1 (6 bases). This CDR3 has 15 residues. CDR1 and CDR2 (germline): SNHLY, FYNNEI. V was shortened by 7 bases and J by 5 bases, with 17 bases between the two germline ends. DNA for the CDR3: TGTGCCAGCAAGGTACAGGGTGCGAGGACCGGGGAGCTGTTTTTT. Translating it yields CASKVQGARTGELFF.

The V and J genes are TRBV5-1 and TRBJ2-3, with 8 bases lining up with TRBD2. CDR3 size: 15 residues. Per the germline V gene, CDR1 is SGHRS and CDR2 is YFSETQ. J was trimmed by 3 bases and V by 5 bases; bases with no gene match: 8. The CDR3 bases are TGCGCCAGCAGTTCCGGGACTAGGCCTACAGATACGCAGTATTTT. This codes for CASSSGTRPTDTQYF. The entire variable domain, with the rest obtained from reference TRBV5-1 and TRBJ2-3, is as follows: KAGVTQTPRYLIKTRGQQVTLSCSPISGHRSVSWYQQTPGQGLQFLFEYFSETQRNKGNFPGRFSGRQFSNSRSEMNVSTLELGDSALYLCASSSGTRPTDTQYFGPGTRLTVL.

The chain uses TRBV7-6 and TRBJ2-1, with 9 bases fitting TRBD1. V shed 5 bases and J 10 bases; nucleotides not matched to a gene: 6. CDR1 is SGHVS, CDR2 FNYEAQ, per germline. The CDR3 totals 13 residues. This CDR3 is CASSLRQGDEQFF. The DNA of the CDR3 is TGTGCCAGCAGCCTACGACAGGGGGACGAGCAGTTCTTC. The full variable domain, rest sourced from reference TRBV7-6 and TRBJ2-1, is GAGVSQSPRYKVTKRGQDVALRCDPISGHVSLYWYRQALGQGPEFLTYFNYEAQQDKSGLPNDRFSAERPEGSISTLTIQRTEQRDSAMYRCASSLRQGDEQFFGPGTRLTVL.

The chain uses TRBV20-1 and TRBJ2-7, with 9 bases lining up with TRBD1. The CDR3 extends over 14 amino acids. The V segment lost 3 bases and the J segment 4 bases; nucleotides outside the gene matches: 7. Germline V gene sequence: CDR1 DFQATT, CDR2 SNEGSKA (reference sequence). The CDR3 nucleotides are TGCAGTGCTAGTGGGGACAGGGAGTATTACGAGCAGTACTTC. This gives the protein CSASGDREYYEQYF.

The chain carries TRBV29-1 and TRBJ1-1, with TRBD1 as a possible D gene (5 bases). Trimming shortened V by 4 bases and J by 0 bases, and 6 bases separated the two germline ends. There are 12 residues in the CDR3. Looked up from germline, CDR1 is SQVTM and CDR2 is ANQGSEA. The chain's CDR3 is CSVGQMNTEAFF. The CDR3 bases are TGCAGCGTTGGACAGATGAACACTGAAGCTTTCTTT.

The V gene is TRBV14, the J gene TRBJ2-5; 10 positions match TRBD2. The CDR3 is 19 amino acids. CDR1 is SGHDN, CDR2 FVKESK, per germline. The ends lost 1 base at V and 1 base at J; junction bases unmatched: 12. The CDR3 region is CASSQAPRLAGQFQETQYF. The CDR3 DNA reads as TGTGCCAGCAGCCAAGCTCCGCGACTAGCGGGCCAATTCCAAGAGACCCAGTACTTC.

This clone has just one count. The rearrangement uses TRBV28 and TRBJ2-2; possible D gene TRBD1, 6 bases. Germline V gene data show CDR1 as MDHEN and CDR2 as SYDVKM. Trimming removed 2 bases at V and 5 bases at J, with 24 bases between. The CDR3 extends over 19 amino acids. The CDR3 DNA follows: TGTGCCAGCAGTTTAATCGTCGGAGGTAACAGGGATCGGACCGGGGAGCTGTTTTTT. Residues: CASSLIVGGNRDRTGELFF.

The chain employs TRBV9 and TRBJ2-3; the D gene is possibly TRBD2 (6 bases). Trimming shortened V by 0 bases and J by 4 bases, and 9 bases separated the two germline ends. The CDR3 is 14 amino acids. CDR1 and CDR2 from the germline V gene are SGDLS and YYNGEE. The CDR3 region is CASSVGGVADTQYF. The CDR3 DNA follows: TGTGCCAGCAGCGTAGGGGGGGTGGCAGATACGCAGTATTTT.

The rearrangement links TRBV18 to TRBJ2-7; weak D call: TRBD2 (6 bases). This CDR3 contains 14 residues. Trimming pared 2 bases from V and 5 bases from J, leaving 13 bases between. Germline CDR1 KGHSH, CDR2 LQKENI. CDR3 DNA sequence: TGTGCCAGCTCACCAGCGGGGTCAGGCCACGAGCAGTACTTC. It yields the protein CASSPAGSGHEQYF.

This clone showed up just once. V and J are TRBV28 and TRBJ2-7, with 10 bases lining up with TRBD2. The CDR3 has 14 residues. After removal of 5 bases from V and 6 bases from J, the junction contained 7 bases not matched to a gene. Germline CDR1 MDHEN, CDR2 SYDVKM. The CDR3 DNA sequence: TGTGCCAGCAGTCGAGCGGGAGGGAGGAGCGAGCAGTACTTC. This sequence encodes CASSRAGGRSEQYF.

In this sample, this clone turned up many times. This sample includes further DNA sequences coding for the same CDR3. The chain couples TRBV30 to TRBJ1-3; D unclear. V was clipped by 2 bases and J by 0 bases, with 11 bases between them. Germline-derived CDR1 and CDR2 are GTSNPN and SVGIG (reference sequence). CDR3 length: 15 amino acids. CDR3 nucleotide sequence: TGTGCCTGGAGTCGGGATAGCGGCTCTGGAAACACCATATATTTT. Translating it yields CAWSRDSGSGNTIYF.

The chain is built from TRBV25-1 and TRBJ1-3, with unresolved D. V shed 4 bases and J shed 0 bases, with 13 bases lying between them. Germline assignment: CDR1 MGHDK and CDR2 SYGVNS. The CDR3 is made up of 16 amino acids. Written as DNA, the CDR3 is TGTGCCAGCAGTGGAGGACTGGGGAGCTCTGGAAACACCATATATTTT. Protein product: CASSGGLGSSGNTIYF.

The chain couples TRBV6-5 to TRBJ1-4; D gene uncertain. V was shortened by 3 bases and J by 3 bases, with 14 bases between the two germline ends. This CDR3 has 16 amino acids. Germline CDR1 reads MNHEY; CDR2 reads SVGAGI. CDR3: CASSYERTSSNEKLFF. For the CDR3, the DNA is TGTGCCAGCAGTTATGAGAGAACTTCCTCTAATGAAAAACTGTTTTTT.

The chain recombines TRBV5-1 with TRBJ2-3, with TRBD1 matching 10 bases. Trimming removed 7 bases from V and 3 bases from J; junction bases left unmatched: 11. The CDR3 is made up of 16 amino acids. Germline loops: CDR1 SGHRS, CDR2 YFSETQ. The CDR3 DNA sequence: TGCGCCAGCGCCGACCGGGACAGGGGAGTGACAGATACGCAGTATTTT. As protein: CASADRDRGVTDTQYF.

The V and J genes are TRBV7-9 and TRBJ2-5, with D possibly matching TRBD1 (5 bases). CDR1 is SEHNR and CDR2 is FQNEAQ in the germline V gene (reference sequence). Trimming cost V 1 base and J 2 bases, with 8 bases left between them. The CDR3 extends over 14 amino acids. The CDR3 DNA follows: TGTGCCAGCAGCTTAGGACAGAGACAAGAGACCCAGTACTTC. Its translation is CASSLGQRQETQYF.

V is TRBV11-1 and J is TRBJ2-7, with a weak D call TRBD2 (5 bases). The CDR3 consists of 14 residues. In germline, CDR1 is SGHAT, CDR2 FQDESV (reference sequence). V shed 2 bases and J shed 1 base, with 9 bases lying between them. The CDR3 DNA follows: TGTGCCAGCAGCTTAACCAGGAGGTCCTACGAGCAGTACTTC. It is translated as CASSLTRRSYEQYF.

Points on this clone: The sample holds other DNA sequences that translate to the same CDR3. The chain employs TRBV12-3 or TRBV12-4 and TRBJ1-3, with a weak D call TRBD1 (5 bases). V was cut by 1 base and J by 4 bases, with 5 bases left in between. The CDR3 runs 13 residues. The CDR3 region is CASSLEGGNTIYF. The DNA for the CDR3 is TGTGCCAGCAGTTTAGAGGGGGGAAACACCATATATTTT.

This clone was observed once. The V and J genes are TRBV7-2 and TRBJ1-1; 7 bases line up with TRBD1. Germline V gene sequence: CDR1 SGHTA, CDR2 FQGNSA. The CDR3 is made up of 15 amino acids. V lost 2 bases and J lost 2; bases outside the gene matches: 5. The CDR3 sequence: CASSLQGQSNTEAFF. CDR3 bases: TGTGCCAGCAGCTTACAGGGACAGAGTAACACTGAAGCTTTCTTT.

The V call is TRBV7-9, the J call TRBJ1-4, with a tentative D call TRBD1 (6 bases). From germline, CDR1 is SEHNR and CDR2 FQNEAQ (reference sequence). V was trimmed by 4 bases and J by 5 bases, leaving 17 bases between them. The CDR3 is 16 amino acids. For the CDR3, the DNA is TGTGCCAGCAGCTCCTATGGACAGCAAGCGAATGAAAAACTGTTTTTT. Its protein is CASSSYGQQANEKLFF.

The CDR3 sequence: CASRTGRETQYF. As DNA, the CDR3 is TGTGCCAGCAGAACAGGGCGGGAGACCCAGTACTTC. The V gene is TRBV27, the J gene TRBJ2-5; tentative D call: TRBD1 (6 bases). V was pared by 6 bases and J by 5 bases, with 10 bases between. The CDR3 totals 12 residues. CDR1 and CDR2 (germline): MNHEY, SMNVEV (reference sequence).

V usage is TRBV11-2 and J usage is TRBJ2-2, with 13 bases lining up with TRBD2. The CDR3 totals 22 residues. Germline CDR1 reads SGHAT; CDR2 reads FQNNGV. V was pared by 6 bases and J by 4 bases, with 23 bases of the junction left unmatched. CDR3: CASSSRGQTSGGASTGTGELFF. DNA of the CDR3: TGTGCCAGCAGTTCTCGGGGCCAAACTAGCGGGGGGGCCAGTACGGGCACCGGGGAGCTGTTTTTT.